The TCR beta chain described here comes from a study of blood T cells in healthy people across ages. Between the trimmed V and J ends, which lost 1 base and 12 bases, there was a span of 16 bases. This CDR3 is 15 amino acids long. Germline CDR1 reads SGHVS; CDR2 reads FQNEAQ. For the second PCR, which ran for roughly 6 to 12 cycles, a sample-barcoded 5' primer and a J-beta primer mix were used. MiXCR, applied by TCRdb to the 5' RACE reads, yields one record per CDR3 protein. The sample has 1,300,000 or so distinct CDR3 sequences, 59% seen once. The chain couples TRBV7-8 to TRBJ2-6; D remains unclear. The receptor was isolated from a man between 18 and 35 years old in good health. Sample: blood. CDR3 nucleotide sequence: TGTGCCAGCAGCTTAGTGGGGTTCCCTCTTTCCGTCCTGACTTTC. Translating it yields CASSLVGFPLSVLTF.